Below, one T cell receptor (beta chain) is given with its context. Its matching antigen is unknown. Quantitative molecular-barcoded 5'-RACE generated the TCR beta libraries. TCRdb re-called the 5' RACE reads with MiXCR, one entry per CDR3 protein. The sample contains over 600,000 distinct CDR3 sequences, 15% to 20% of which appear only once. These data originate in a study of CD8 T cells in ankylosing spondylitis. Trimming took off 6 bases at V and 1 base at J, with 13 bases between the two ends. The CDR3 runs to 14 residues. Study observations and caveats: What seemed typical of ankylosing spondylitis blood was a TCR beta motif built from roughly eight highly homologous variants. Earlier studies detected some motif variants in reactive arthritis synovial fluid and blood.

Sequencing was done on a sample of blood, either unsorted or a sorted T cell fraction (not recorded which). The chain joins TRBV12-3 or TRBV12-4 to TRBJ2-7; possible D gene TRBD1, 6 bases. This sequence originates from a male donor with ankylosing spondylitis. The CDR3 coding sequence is TGTGCCAGCAGGCCTCGGGACACTTCCTACGAGCAGTACTTC. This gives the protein CASRPRDTSYEQYF.